These 17 T cell receptor beta chains share one sample of origin, sequenced in a study of tumor-infiltrating lymphocytes in oesophageal squamous cell carcinoma. One entry per CDR3 protein results from TCRdb running MiXCR on the PCR reads. The sample carries 8,500 to 9,000 distinct CDR3 sequences, roughly 65% recorded once. The sequencing input was esophageal tumor tissue. The origin of the receptors is a female donor with esophageal squamous cell carcinoma.

The genes are TRBV2 and TRBJ2-1; 8 positions match TRBD1. The DNA matches TRBJ2-5 better at its end, which makes the J call doubtful. The CDR3 is 14 amino acids. Germline CDR1 and CDR2: SNHLY and FYNNEI. Here the CDR3 reads CASRDDRGQETQYF. In DNA, the CDR3 is TGTGCCAGCAGAGACGACAGGGGTCAAGAGACCCAGTACTTC.

The rearrangement joins TRBV7-2 to TRBJ2-4; tentatively, D is TRBD1 (6 bases). The CDR3 totals 17 residues. The ends were cut back, 5 bases at V and 13 bases at J, with 30 bases in the middle. The germline gives CDR1 SGHTA, CDR2 FQGNSA. CDR3 residues: CASSPKLGSGAYNEQYF. CDR3 sequence (DNA): TGTGCCAGCAGCCCCAAGTTGGGGTCAGGGGCCTACAATGAGCAGTACTTC.

This clonotype appeared a single time. V is TRBV7-3 and J is TRBJ2-1, with 8 positions matching TRBD2. V shed 4 bases, J shed 6 bases, and the junction held 8 bases outside the gene matches. CDR1 is SGHTA and CDR2 is FQGTGA in the germline V gene. The CDR3 totals 15 residues. CDR3 region: CASSSRGGRGNEQFF. CDR3 coding DNA: TGTGCCAGCAGCTCACGGGGGGGCCGAGGCAATGAGCAGTTCTTC.

This clonotype was recorded a few times. The V and J genes are TRBV27 and TRBJ1-2; D might be TRBD1 (5 bases). Germline CDR1 and CDR2: MNHEY and SMNVEV (reference sequence). The CDR3 is 13 residues long. V lost 3 bases, J lost 4 bases, and 9 bases lay in between. CDR3 protein: CASSFGGGYGYTF. The CDR3 DNA sequence: TGTGCCAGCAGTTTCGGGGGGGGCTATGGCTACACCTTC.

The J gene is TRBJ2-7, the V gene TRBV7-6, with D uncertain. This CDR3 comprises 14 residues. Germline V gene lookup returns CDR1 SGHVS and CDR2 FNYEAQ. V gave up 6 bases and J gave up 9 bases, with 21 bases separating them. CDR3 coding DNA: TGTGCCAGCAGTAATTCTAATACTGGCGATACGCAGTACTTC. This codes for CASSNSNTGDTQYF.

Only one count was recorded for this clonotype. This sequence joins TRBV7-8 and TRBJ2-1; 9 nucleotides align to TRBD1. V was clipped by 8 bases and J by 4 bases; unmatched bases: 3. Germline CDR1 and CDR2: SGHVS and FQNEAQ. The CDR3 totals 13 residues. The CDR3 nucleotides are TGTGCCAGCCGGGACAGGGTATACAATGAGCAGTTCTTC. Encoded protein: CASRDRVYNEQFF.

This CDR3 is CASSSGRLDGDEQFF. Here the CDR3 DNA reads TGTGCCAGCAGCTCGGGCAGGCTGGATGGGGATGAGCAGTTCTTC. The chain couples TRBV7-9 to TRBJ2-1; D is unresolved. Germline V CDR1 and CDR2: SEHNR, FQNEAQ (reference sequence). The V end was cut by 4 bases, the J end by 8 bases, with 18 bases between. This CDR3 comprises 15 residues. Full variable domain (outside the CDR3, taken from reference TRBV7-9 and TRBJ2-1): DTGVSQNPRHKITKRGQNVTFRCDPISEHNRLYWYRQTLGQGPEFLTYFQNEAQLEKSRLLSDRFSAERPKGSFSTLEIQRTEQGDSAMYLCASSSGRLDGDEQFFGPGTRLTVL.

This clonotype is termed medium-sized. The chain has TRBV6-5 and TRBJ2-1; TRBD2 matches at 13 bases. J lost 0 bases, V lost 2 bases, and 10 bases had no gene match. The germline CDR1 and CDR2 sequences are MNHEY and SVGAGI. This CDR3 comprises 20 residues. CDR3 bases: TGTGCCAGCAGTTACCTTGGGACTAGCGGGATAGTTCGCTCCTACAATGAGCAGTTCTTC. The encoded protein is CASSYLGTSGIVRSYNEQFF.

V usage is TRBV6-1 and J usage is TRBJ2-5; 7 bases agree with TRBD2. The CDR3 sequence is 15 residues long. Germline values: CDR1 MNHNS, CDR2 SASEGT. V dropped 3 bases and J dropped 5; count of bases not matched to a gene: 9. DNA for the CDR3: TGTGCCAGCAGTGACCCCTGGGGGGGGAAGGAGACCCAGTACTTC. Protein product: CASSDPWGGKETQYF.

CDR3 nucleotides: TGTGCCATCAGTGAACCCCTTAAGGGGGGAGAGCAGTACTTC. It is translated as CAISEPLKGGEQYF. The chain uses TRBV10-3 and TRBJ2-3, with D perhaps given as TRBD1 or TRBD2 (6 bases each). The tail of the sequence fits TRBJ2-7 better, so the J call may be wrong. The germline gives CDR1 ENHRY, CDR2 SYGVKD. The CDR3 loop spans 14 amino acids.

With regard to this clonotype: Germline is not matched at one junction end, which may reflect a read error. The CDR3: CVSSYSIPGLAGGDTQYF. The CDR3 DNA reads as TGTGTCAGCAGTTACTCCATACCGGGACTAGCGGGAGGTGATACGCAGTACTTC. The chain combines TRBV6-6 with TRBJ2-7, with 15 bases lining up with TRBD2. Germline V gene lookup returns CDR1 MNHNY and CDR2 SVGAGI (reference sequence). The CDR3 covers 18 residues.

The CDR3 protein is CASSAGETQYF. The CDR3 DNA follows: TGTGCCAGCAGTGCGGGAGAGACCCAGTACTTC. The V call is TRBV6-1, the J call TRBJ2-5, with D hard to call. The CDR3 is 11 residues long. Looked up from germline, CDR1 is MNHNS and CDR2 is SASEGT. The germline V and J ends were trimmed by 4 bases and 4 bases, with 4 bases remaining between them.

This clonotype is medium-sized in the sample. The chain is built from TRBV10-3 and TRBJ2-7; 8 nucleotides line up with TRBD1. Trimming removed 2 bases from V and 4 bases from J; junction bases left unmatched: 7. The CDR3 spans 15 residues. Germline CDR1 is ENHRY and CDR2 is SYGVKD. Here the CDR3 reads CAISEAAGGIYEQYF. Here the CDR3 DNA reads TGTGCCATCAGTGAGGCGGCAGGGGGCATTTACGAGCAGTACTTC.

A remark on this clonotype: One junction end does not reproduce the germline sequence, and a read error may be involved. The gene calls are TRBV5-1 and TRBJ2-5; 7 nucleotides align to TRBD1. Per germline, CDR1 SGHRS and CDR2 YFSETQ. The CDR3 covers 14 residues. CDR3 loop: CASSRGQDNSPLHF. The CDR3 DNA is TGCGCCAGCAGCCGAGGACAGGATAATTCACCCCTCCACTTC.

The chain employs TRBV7-2 and TRBJ2-5, with D unclear. CDR1 and CDR2 from the germline V gene are SGHTA and FQGNSA. The CDR3 runs to 16 residues. The V end lost 5 bases, the J end lost 3 bases, and 19 bases lay between the germline ends. The CDR3 protein is CASSPRLAGIEETQYF. The CDR3 DNA reads TGTGCCAGCAGCCCCCGATTAGCTGGCATTGAAGAGACCCAGTACTTC.

The chain recombines TRBV28 with TRBJ2-1, with D perhaps matching TRBD1 (6 bases). The assigned J gene may be wrong: the sequence end matches TRBJ1-2 better. Germline CDR1 is MDHEN and CDR2 is SYDVKM. The CDR3 is 17 residues long. CDR3 sequence (DNA): TGTGCCAGCAGTCTTACTTCTTATGATGTACAGGGCTATGGCTACACCTTC. Its translation is CASSLTSYDVQGYGYTF.

This clonotype has a single count. In nucleotides, the CDR3 is TGCAGTGCTAGGGCGGGGGGCGGGAACTACAATGAGCAGTTCTTC. Its protein product is CSARAGGGNYNEQFF. The chain carries TRBV20-1 and TRBJ2-1; 8 bases agree with TRBD2. This CDR3 is built from 15 residues. V lost 3 bases, J lost 3 bases, and 7 bases stayed unmatched. Germline V lookup: CDR1 DFQATT, CDR2 SNEGSKA (reference sequence).